Sequencing of this TCR beta chain was carried out in a study of cytomegalovirus exposure and HLA in healthy donors. CDR1 and CDR2 from the germline V gene are LNHDA and SQIVND (reference sequence). The CDR3 is made up of 16 amino acids. The V segment lost 5 bases and the J segment 3 bases; nucleotides outside the gene matches: 3. Vbeta (60) and Jbeta (13) primers were used in the PCR. The table came from immunoSEQ multiplex PCR; TCRdb's copy has only in-frame clones and leaves some out. The profile covers more than 95,000 clones, with 74% appearing a single time and approximately 3.8% taken by the ten largest.

Specimen: PBMCs. The V and J genes are TRBV19 and TRBJ2-3; 15 nucleotides match TRBD2. This TCR was recovered from a man aged 35 to 55 in good health and CMV-seropositive. The CDR3 sequence is CASSDGLAGGTDTQYF. CDR3 nucleotides: TGTGCCAGTAGTGACGGACTAGCGGGGGGGACAGATACGCAGTATTTT.